A single T cell receptor beta chain is shown here with its context. The data originate from a study of blood T cell repertoires in COVID-19. In germline, CDR1 is SGDLS, CDR2 YYNGEE. The trim removed 4 bases at V and 2 bases at J, leaving 5 bases unmatched. CDR3 length: 14 amino acids. Assay used: immunoSEQ multiplex PCR; TCRdb lists only in-frame clones, some missing. The repertoire holds fewer than 200,000 clones, around 82% seen once, with roughly 19% in the top ten. This chain joins TRBV9 and TRBJ2-5; TRBD2 agrees at 7 bases. Sequenced material: peripheral blood. The TCR was taken from a woman aged 70-85 years who had recovered from COVID-19. CDR3 loop: CASSPPSGQETQYF. CDR3 coding DNA: TGTGCCAGCAGCCCCCCTAGCGGACAAGAGACCCAGTACTTC.